The subject of this entry is one TCR beta chain. This sample was included in a study of blood T cells in healthy people across ages. Trimming pared 7 bases from V and 6 bases from J, leaving 11 bases between. In germline, CDR1 is MDHEN, CDR2 SYDVKM. CDR3 size: 12 residues. PCR was performed a second time for roughly 7 to 12 cycles using a sample-barcoded 5' primer and a J-beta primer mix. MiXCR, run by TCRdb on the 5' RACE reads, gives a single entry per CDR3 protein. The sample contains over 750,000 distinct CDR3 sequences, 20% to 25% of which appear only once. The same sample was also used in a study of T cells of mothers and their children.

The TCR comes from a boy between 10 and 17 years old in good health. This chain joins TRBV28 and TRBJ2-3, with D unclear. Sequencing input: blood. CDR3 coding DNA: TGTGCCAGCACGTCGCTTAGGGATACGCAGTATTTT. It translates to CASTSLRDTQYF.